This T cell receptor (beta chain) is drawn from a study of CD8+ T cells in alopecia areata. Looked up from germline, CDR1 is SGHNT and CDR2 is YYREEE (reference sequence). Trimming took off 4 bases at V and 3 bases at J, with 11 bases between the two ends. CDR3 size: 13 residues. It was cDNA, reverse transcribed from extracted RNA, that served as the sequencing template. Here immunoSEQ multiplex PCR was the method, and the copy in TCRdb shows in-frame clones only, minus some. The data hold about 150,000 clones, with roughly 58% observed a single time. The rearrangement joins TRBV5-4 to TRBJ2-7, with D maybe TRBD2 (5 bases). Sequences were obtained from CD8+ T cells sorted from blood. This TCR was sampled from a human donor in good health. The CDR3 region is CASSPNRGYEQYF. CDR3 bases: TGTGCCAGCAGCCCCAATCGGGGCTACGAGCAGTACTTC.